This TCR beta chain was captured in a study of blood T cell repertoires in COVID-19. Overall study context: Specimens from acute and convalescent COVID-19 originated in the United States, Italy and Spain.

Original methodology: How many nucleated cells were present was estimated from reference gene primer amplification. The assay was immunoSEQ multiplex PCR, and TCRdb's table has in-frame clones only and misses some. V, J and clone size reflect that table, while D and trimming were determined from the DNA. Altogether 75,000 to 90,000 clones are present, around four fifths being singletons, with the ten largest covering 18%. Source material: peripheral blood. The clonotype comes from a man older than 75 with active or convalescent COVID-19.

The CDR3, as DNA: TGTGCCAGCAGCTTCGGGACAGCAGGCTACACCTTC. Residues: CASSFGTAGYTF. The rearrangement uses TRBV13 and TRBJ1-2; 7 positions agree with TRBD1. Germline V gene data show CDR1 as PRHDT and CDR2 as FYEKMQ (reference sequence). The V gene end was trimmed by 3 bases and the J gene end by 8 bases; junction bases not matched to a gene: 3. CDR3 length: 12 amino acids.